This T cell receptor (beta chain) is from a study of TIL therapy for anti-PD-1-resistant metastatic lung cancer. General observations from the study: Infused TIL clonotypes partially replaced the baseline blood repertoire, then decayed over months.

Sequencing used immunoSEQ v3. Sequencing depth was approximately 2 million read pairs for survey level, roughly 4.5-6 million for deep. Data came from immunoSEQ multiplex PCR; TCRdb stores just in-frame clones and leaves some out. Here the sample spans approximately 50,000 clones, 81% being singletons. As to time point: pre-treatment sample, taken before nivolumab and TIL therapy. Germline V gives CDR1 SEHNR, CDR2 FQNEAQ (reference sequence). The CDR3 consists of 13 residues. V was clipped by 5 bases and J by 6 bases, with 12 bases between them. Note on this clone: Its target is unknown.

The chain uses TRBV7-9 and TRBJ2-3; D not resolved. The material sequenced was blood, taken at baseline. This TCR derives from a person aged 25-85 years with non-small cell lung cancer. The CDR3 DNA follows: TGTGCCAGCAGCCCCGTCTTAGGGGATACGCAGTATTTT. It yields the protein CASSPVLGDTQYF.